The subject of this entry is one T cell receptor beta chain. Assay: immunoSEQ multiplex PCR; the TCRdb copy retains only in-frame clones and omits some. The table includes around 250,000 clones, about 87% detected once. Trimming took 4 bases from V and 4 from J, leaving 16 bases between them. The CDR3 loop spans 16 amino acids. Germline V gene sequence: CDR1 SEHNR, CDR2 FQNEAQ (reference sequence). This sample was taken from a study of blood T cell repertoires in COVID-19. The chain uses TRBV7-9 and TRBJ2-2; the D gene is possibly TRBD1 (6 bases). Sequencing used PBMCs or T cells enriched from blood (not recorded which). This TCR came from a woman aged 40 to 55 who had been exposed to COVID-19. In DNA, the CDR3 is TGTGCCAGCAGCTCAAATCAGGGGATGAGCACCGGGGAGCTGTTTTTT. Translating it yields CASSSNQGMSTGELFF.